Presented here are 27 T cell receptor beta chains from one specimen sequenced in a study of memory CD4+ T cells and cytomegalovirus serostatus. Single viable CD3+CD4+CD8-CD45RO+ cells were sorted as the memory CD4+ T cells. Sequencing was performed with immunoSEQ multiplex PCR; in TCRdb, only in-frame clones are kept and a portion is missing. Of about 52,000 clones listed, around 78% are singletons. Sequenced sample: memory CD4+ T cells from blood. These receptors originate from an adult in good health and CMV-seronegative.

J is TRBJ1-1 and V is TRBV21-1. TRBV21-1 is described as a pseudogene. There are 14 residues in the CDR3. The chain's CDR3 is CASSFRRADTEAFF. CDR3 nucleotides: TGTGCCAGCAGCTTTAGGAGGGCGGACACTGAAGCTTTCTTT.

This clone was counted between two and nine times. The J gene is TRBJ1-1, the V gene TRBV19; D call uncertain. V gave up 4 bases and J gave up 1 base, with 10 bases separating them. Germline CDR1 and CDR2: LNHDA and SQIVND (reference sequence). The CDR3 is 14 residues long. The CDR3 protein is CASSNFPPNTEAFF. The CDR3 DNA reads TGTGCCAGTAGTAACTTCCCGCCGAACACTGAAGCTTTCTTT.

V usage is TRBV7-2 and J usage is TRBJ2-1; D uncertain. Germline CDR1 SGHTA, CDR2 FQGNSA. Trimming stripped 8 bases from V and 0 bases from J, with 14 bases between. The CDR3 sequence is 15 residues long. Here the CDR3 DNA reads TGTGCCAGCGTTGTCGTATGGGGCTCCTACAATGAGCAGTTCTTC. This translates into CASVVVWGSYNEQFF.

Here the CDR3 DNA reads TGTGCCAGCAGCGTAGCCGGTACTAGCACAGATACGCAGTATTTT. It yields the protein CASSVAGTSTDTQYF. V is TRBV9 and J is TRBJ2-3; D is unresolved. Trimming took off 0 bases at V and 0 bases at J, with 8 bases between the two ends. The CDR3 sequence is 15 residues long. Germline assignment: CDR1 SGDLS and CDR2 YYNGEE.

This chain joins TRBV11-2 and TRBJ2-1; TRBD1 or TRBD2 may be the D gene (6 bases each). The CDR3 extends over 13 amino acids. V gave up 0 bases and J gave up 11 bases, with 11 bases separating them. Germline CDR1 and CDR2: SGHAT and FQNNGV. The CDR3 is CASSLDRGPQQFF. The CDR3 DNA reads as TGTGCCAGCAGCTTAGATCGGGGGCCTCAGCAGTTCTTC.

The chain employs TRBV7-9 and TRBJ1-5; D perhaps matches TRBD1 (6 bases). This CDR3 is 16 amino acids long. Germline V CDR1 and CDR2: SEHNR, FQNEAQ (reference sequence). Trimming left V 1 base short and J 7 bases short, with 17 bases between. The CDR3 here is CASSLEGGAAGQPQHF. Here the CDR3 DNA reads TGTGCCAGCAGCTTAGAGGGGGGGGCGGCTGGACAGCCCCAGCATTTT.

This clone was detected once. The chain joins TRBV11-3 to TRBJ1-1; possibly TRBD1 for D (5 bases). Trimming left V 0 bases short and J 3 bases short, with 5 bases between. Per the germline V gene, CDR1 is SGHNT and CDR2 is YENEEA. The CDR3 runs 13 residues. Here the CDR3 DNA reads TGTGCCAGCAGCTTAGAGGGGGACACTGAAGCTTTCTTT. Translated, it gives CASSLEGDTEAFF.

The chain is built from TRBV29-1 and TRBJ2-2; D is unresolved. CDR1 is SQVTM, CDR2 ANQGSEA, per germline. The CDR3 is 13 amino acids. Trimming removed 6 bases at V and 5 bases at J, with 13 bases between. As DNA, the CDR3 is TGCAGCGTCGGGCGCAGCTCAACCGGGGAGCTGTTTTTT. It is translated as CSVGRSSTGELFF.

The chain joins TRBV5-1 to TRBJ2-1; 7 bases line up with TRBD1. V dropped 3 bases and J dropped 6; count of bases not matched to a gene: 6. The CDR3 contains 14 residues. Germline V gene sequence: CDR1 SGHRS, CDR2 YFSETQ. The CDR3 region has the DNA TGCGCCAGCAGCTACGACAGGGTAGGCAATGAGCAGTTCTTC. This sequence encodes CASSYDRVGNEQFF.

J is TRBJ2-3 and V is TRBV7-9; D is ambiguous. V dropped 5 bases and J dropped 0 bases, with 6 bases sitting between them. CDR1 and CDR2 (germline): SEHNR, FQNEAQ (reference sequence). The CDR3 contains 13 residues. The CDR3 DNA reads TGTGCCAGCAGCCGCGACAGCACAGATACGCAGTATTTT. This sequence encodes CASSRDSTDTQYF.

The gene calls are TRBV19 and TRBJ2-7, with TRBD2 identical over 11 bases. The CDR3 has 18 amino acids. The junction had 14 bases not matched to a gene; V was cut back by 6 bases and J by 1 base. Germline V lookup: CDR1 LNHDA, CDR2 SQIVND (reference sequence). The CDR3 loop reads CASSLFASGGSHSYEQYF. The CDR3 DNA reads TGTGCCAGTAGCCTATTCGCTAGCGGGGGGAGTCATTCCTACGAGCAGTACTTC.

The chain combines TRBV5-1 with TRBJ1-4, with D tentatively TRBD1 (5 bases). The CDR3 has 14 residues. The ends were cut back, 2 bases at V and 6 bases at J, with 11 bases in the middle. Germline V gives CDR1 SGHRS, CDR2 YFSETQ. The DNA for the CDR3 is TGCGCCAGCAGCTTCGGGGGGTCGGATGAAAAACTGTTTTTT. Its protein product is CASSFGGSDEKLFF.

The genes are TRBV2 and TRBJ1-1; D might be TRBD1 (6 bases). The germline gives CDR1 SNHLY, CDR2 FYNNEI. This CDR3 region has 12 residues. V was pared by 7 bases and J by 11 bases, with 17 bases between. CDR3 region: CASTTAGTRAFF. CDR3 in DNA: TGTGCCAGCACCACAGCCGGGACAAGGGCTTTCTTT.

This clone appeared a few times. This chain uses TRBV30 with TRBJ2-3, with D hard to call. The germline V and J ends were trimmed by 0 bases and 4 bases, with 8 bases remaining between them. The CDR3 spans 13 residues. Germline lookup yields CDR1 GTSNPN and CDR2 SVGIG (reference sequence). CDR3: CAWSVTYSDTQYF. For the CDR3, the DNA is TGTGCCTGGAGTGTAACTTACTCAGATACGCAGTATTTT.

The chain uses TRBV5-1 and TRBJ1-2, with D unresolved. The germline gives CDR1 SGHRS, CDR2 YFSETQ. The CDR3 is 18 amino acids. V lost 4 bases and J 1 base, leaving 23 bases between the germline ends. CDR3 coding DNA: TGCGCCAGCAGCCCGCGCCCGGGCCCGATTGTAGGTAACTATGGCTACACCTTC. Amino acid sequence: CASSPRPGPIVGNYGYTF. Together with reference TRBV5-1 and TRBJ1-2, the CDR3 gives the full variable domain: KAGVTQTPRYLIKTRGQQVTLSCSPISGHRSVSWYQQTPGQGLQFLFEYFSETQRNKGNFPGRFSGRQFSNSRSEMNVSTLELGDSALYLCASSPRPGPIVGNYGYTFGSGTRLTVV.

The chain recombines TRBV4-2 with TRBJ2-7, with unresolved D. Trimming took 4 bases from V and 1 from J, leaving 8 bases between them. The CDR3 is 13 residues long. The germline V gene has CDR1 LGHNA and CDR2 YNFKEQ. The CDR3 DNA is TGTGCCAGCAGCCGAACAGTTTCCTACGAGCAGTACTTC. Protein sequence: CASSRTVSYEQYF.

The rearrangement uses TRBV4-3 and TRBJ1-3, with D unclear. This CDR3 has 16 residues. V was trimmed by 4 bases and J by 0 bases, leaving 13 bases between them. Germline lookup yields CDR1 LGHNA and CDR2 YSLEER. The CDR3 protein is CASSPGEADSGNTIYF. In nucleotides, the CDR3 is TGCGCCAGCAGCCCGGGTGAGGCTGACTCTGGAAACACCATATATTTT.

J is TRBJ2-1 and V is TRBV7-2; 7 bases are a match to TRBD2. The trim removed 6 bases at V and 5 bases at J, leaving 7 bases unmatched. Germline assignment: CDR1 SGHTA and CDR2 FQGNSA. The CDR3 loop spans 14 amino acids. CDR3 residues: CASSSGTKNNEQFF. The CDR3 coding sequence is TGTGCCAGCAGTTCCGGGACTAAAAACAATGAGCAGTTCTTC.

The rearrangement joins TRBV5-1 to TRBJ2-3; weak D call: TRBD2 (6 bases). V lost 0 bases, J lost 2 bases, and 19 bases lay in between. Germline V CDR1 and CDR2: SGHRS, YFSETQ. This CDR3 spans 18 amino acids. CDR3 region: CASSLGRLGTGYTDTQYF. In nucleotides, the CDR3 is TGCGCCAGCAGCTTGGGCCGACTCGGGACTGGATACACAGATACGCAGTATTTT. Filled out from reference TRBV5-1 and TRBJ2-3, the complete variable domain reads KAGVTQTPRYLIKTRGQQVTLSCSPISGHRSVSWYQQTPGQGLQFLFEYFSETQRNKGNFPGRFSGRQFSNSRSEMNVSTLELGDSALYLCASSLGRLGTGYTDTQYFGPGTRLTVL.

CDR3: CASSLIGGIGTETQYF. The CDR3 nucleotides read TGTGCCAGCAGCTTAATTGGGGGGATCGGGACCGAGACCCAGTACTTC. The genes are TRBV7-3 and TRBJ2-5, with D possibly TRBD2 on 6 matching bases. Trimming pared 1 base from V and 5 bases from J, leaving 17 bases between. The CDR3 is made up of 16 amino acids. Germline lookup yields CDR1 SGHTA and CDR2 FQGTGA. The full variable domain, with the rest looked up from reference TRBV7-3 and TRBJ2-5, is GAGVSQTPSNKVTEKGKYVELRCDPISGHTALYWYRQSLGQGPEFLIYFQGTGAADDSGLPNDRFFAVRPEGSVSTLKIQRTERGDSAVYLCASSLIGGIGTETQYFGPGTRLLVL.

The chain employs TRBV2 and TRBJ1-1; TRBD1 is a possible D gene (5 bases). V dropped 2 bases and J dropped 3 bases, with 16 bases sitting between them. Germline V gene lookup returns CDR1 SNHLY and CDR2 FYNNEI. This CDR3 comprises 16 residues. CDR3 sequence: CASSEMVGRGDTEAFF. DNA of the CDR3: TGTGCCAGCAGTGAAATGGTGGGACGCGGGGACACTGAAGCTTTCTTT.

The V call is TRBV18, the J call TRBJ1-6; 8 bases agree with TRBD1. J lost 8 bases, V lost 2 bases, and 5 bases had no gene match. Germline lookup yields CDR1 KGHSH and CDR2 LQKENI. This CDR3 contains 15 residues. CDR3 protein: CASSPGQGAYSPLHF. The DNA of the CDR3 is TGTGCCAGCTCACCAGGGCAGGGGGCTTATTCACCCCTCCACTTT.

The chain employs TRBV5-4 and TRBJ2-2; possible D gene TRBD2, 5 bases. The CDR3 consists of 14 residues. The V gene's germline CDR1 is SGHNT and CDR2 YYREEE (reference sequence). Trimming left V 4 bases short and J 1 base short, with 8 bases between. CDR3 sequence reads: CASSLAGNTGELFF. The DNA of the CDR3 is TGTGCCAGCAGCCTGGCGGGGAACACCGGGGAGCTGTTTTTT.

This chain links TRBV5-1 with TRBJ1-6; D call uncertain. Trimming cost V 1 base and J 8 bases, with 7 bases left between them. Germline V lookup: CDR1 SGHRS, CDR2 YFSETQ. CDR3 length: 13 residues. CDR3 loop: CASSLTAYSPLHF. DNA of the CDR3: TGCGCCAGCAGCTTGACAGCCTATTCACCCCTCCACTTT.

The V call is TRBV5-6, the J call TRBJ2-3; D remains ambiguous. The CDR3 is made up of 13 amino acids. Trimming removed 0 bases from V and 3 bases from J, with 5 bases in between. CDR1 SGHDT and CDR2 YYEEEE come from the germline V gene. The CDR3 is CASSLDGTDTQYF. The CDR3 bases are TGTGCCAGCAGCTTGGACGGGACAGATACGCAGTATTTT.

This chain connects TRBV15 to TRBJ2-1; 9 bases map to TRBD2. This CDR3 has 16 amino acids. Germline-derived CDR1 and CDR2 are LNHNV and YYDKDF (reference sequence). V trimming: 0 bases; J trimming: 7 bases; junction bases outside the gene matches: 7. DNA of the CDR3: TGTGCCACCAGCAGAGAAGGCGGGGGGGCTGGGAATGAGCAGTTCTTC. Translating gives CATSREGGGAGNEQFF.

V is TRBV29-1 and J is TRBJ1-5; unclear D gene. Germline CDR1 is SQVTM and CDR2 is ANQGSEA. V gave up 7 bases and J gave up 4 bases, with 14 bases separating them. This CDR3 contains 13 residues. The CDR3 reads CSAKLDDNQPQHF. CDR3 sequence (DNA): TGCAGCGCTAAGCTCGACGATAATCAGCCCCAGCATTTT.